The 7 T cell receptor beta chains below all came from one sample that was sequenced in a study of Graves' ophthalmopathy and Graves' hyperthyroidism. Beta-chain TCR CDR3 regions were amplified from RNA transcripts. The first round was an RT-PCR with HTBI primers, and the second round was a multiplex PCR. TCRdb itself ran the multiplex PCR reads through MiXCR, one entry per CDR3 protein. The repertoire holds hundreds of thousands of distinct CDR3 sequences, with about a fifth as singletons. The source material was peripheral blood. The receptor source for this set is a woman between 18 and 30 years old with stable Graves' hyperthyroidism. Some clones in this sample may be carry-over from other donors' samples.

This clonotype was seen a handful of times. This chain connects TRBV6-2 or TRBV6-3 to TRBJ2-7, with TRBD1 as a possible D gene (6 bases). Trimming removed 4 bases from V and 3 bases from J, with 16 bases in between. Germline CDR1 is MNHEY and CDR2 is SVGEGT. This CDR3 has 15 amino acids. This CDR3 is CASSWDIYESYEQYF. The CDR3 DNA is TGTGCCAGCAGTTGGGACATCTACGAAAGCTACGAGCAGTACTTC.

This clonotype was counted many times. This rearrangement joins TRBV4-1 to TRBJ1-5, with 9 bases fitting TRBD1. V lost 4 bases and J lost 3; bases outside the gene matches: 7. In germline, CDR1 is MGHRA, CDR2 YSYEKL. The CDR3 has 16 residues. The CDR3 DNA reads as TGCGCCAGCAGCCTCTCGGGACAGGGCTACAATCAGCCCCAGCATTTT. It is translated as CASSLSGQGYNQPQHF.

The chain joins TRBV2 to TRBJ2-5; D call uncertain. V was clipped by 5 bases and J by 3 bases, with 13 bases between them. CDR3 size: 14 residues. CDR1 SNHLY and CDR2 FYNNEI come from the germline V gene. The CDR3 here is CASSQLPPEETQYF. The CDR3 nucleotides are TGTGCCAGCAGTCAACTTCCCCCCGAAGAGACCCAGTACTTC.

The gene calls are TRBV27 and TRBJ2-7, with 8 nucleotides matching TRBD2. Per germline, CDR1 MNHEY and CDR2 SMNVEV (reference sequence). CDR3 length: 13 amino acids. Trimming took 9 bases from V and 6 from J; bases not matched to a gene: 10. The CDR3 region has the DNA TGTGCCAGTTCCTACGAGCGGGGGTTCGAGCAGTACTTC. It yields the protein CASSYERGFEQYF.

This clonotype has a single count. The CDR3 sequence: CASTPRQSSGNTIYF. CDR3 nucleotide sequence: TGTGCCAGCACCCCTAGGCAAAGCTCTGGAAACACCATATATTTT. The chain couples TRBV7-2 to TRBJ1-3; no clear D. The CDR3 has 15 residues. Germline CDR1 and CDR2: SGHTA and FQGNSA. Trimming shortened V by 7 bases and J by 0 bases, and 13 bases separated the two germline ends. The whole variable domain, remainder taken from reference TRBV7-2 and TRBJ1-3, is GAGVSQSPSNKVTEKGKDVELRCDPISGHTALYWYRQSLGQGLEFLIYFQGNSAPDKSGLPSDRFSAERTGGSVSTLTIQRTQQEDSAVYLCASTPRQSSGNTIYFGEGSWLTVV.

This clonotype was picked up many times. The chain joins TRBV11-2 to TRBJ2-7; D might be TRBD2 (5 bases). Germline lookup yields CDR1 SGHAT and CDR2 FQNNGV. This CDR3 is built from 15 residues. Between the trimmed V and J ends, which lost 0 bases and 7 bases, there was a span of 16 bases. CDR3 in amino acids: CASSLEYGSRGEQYF. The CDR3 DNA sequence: TGTGCCAGCAGCTTAGAGTATGGTTCGCGAGGGGAGCAGTACTTC.

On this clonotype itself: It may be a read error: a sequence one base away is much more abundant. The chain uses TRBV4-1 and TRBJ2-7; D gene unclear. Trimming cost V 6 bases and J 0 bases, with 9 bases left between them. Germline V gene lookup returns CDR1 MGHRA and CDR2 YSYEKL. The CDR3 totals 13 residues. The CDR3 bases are TGCGCCAGCAGGGCCAGTAGCTCCTACGAGCAGTACTTC. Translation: CASRASSSYEQYF.